The rows below give T cell receptor beta chains drawn from one sample of a study of blood T cell repertoires in COVID-19. Sequencing used immunoSEQ multiplex PCR; TCRdb keeps in-frame clones, though not all of them. The table has 77,000 or so clones, 83% seen once. Sequenced sample: peripheral blood. These receptors were taken from a woman in her fifties or sixties with acute or convalescent COVID-19. Both conserved end residues are part of each CDR3. Fields, in order: clone size, J gene, D gene, V gene, CDR3 length, CDR3 protein, CDR3 DNA. D genes are given only for firm matches. Only some rows state a clone size, as once, few, many or a class for expanded clones.

>.|TRBJ1-1|.|TRBV6-5|13
CASRKQANTEAFF
TGTGCCAGCAGGAAGCAGGCGAACACTGAAGCTTTCTTT
>few|TRBJ1-2|.|TRBV9|13
CASSRRGSYGYTF
TGTGCCAGCAGCCGGCGGGGCAGTTATGGCTACACCTTC
>.|TRBJ1-3|TRBD1|TRBV6-1|15
CASSLQGNSGNTIYF
TGTGCCAGCAGTTTACAGGGGAACTCTGGAAACACCATATATTTT
>.|TRBJ1-5|.|TRBV19|14
CASSPLESSQPQHF
TGTGCCAGTAGTCCCTTGGAGTCGAGCCAGCCCCAGCATTTT
>.|TRBJ1-2|.|TRBV4-1|17
CASSEVTTVSDSYGYTF
TGCGCCAGCAGCGAGGTAACAACCGTCTCTGACTCATATGGCTACACCTTC
>.|TRBJ1-4|TRBD1|TRBV18|14
CASSPGTGAEKLFF
TGTGCCAGCTCACCAGGGACAGGGGCTGAAAAACTGTTTTTT
>.|TRBJ1-1|TRBD1|TRBV18|16
CASSPGTGGRNTEAFF
TGTGCCAGCTCACCCGGGACAGGGGGGAGGAACACTGAAGCTTTCTTT
>.|TRBJ1-3|TRBD1|TRBV3-1/TRBV3-2|19
CASRQAPGTGGFSGNTIYF
TGTGCCAGCAGACAAGCGCCCGGGACAGGGGGCTTTTCTGGAAACACCATATATTTT
>.|TRBJ2-7|.|TRBV29-1|13
CSVISTGNYEQYF
TGCAGCGTAATTTCAACAGGGAACTACGAGCAGTACTTC
>.|TRBJ2-1|TRBD1|TRBV30|14
CAWTPPGQGGVLFF
TGTGCCTGGACCCCTCCGGGACAGGGGGGGGTTCTGTTCTTC
>.|TRBJ1-3|.|TRBV19|14
CASSRGSSGNTIYF
TGTGCCAGTAGTCGGGGGAGCTCTGGAAACACCATATATTTT
>.|TRBJ1-1|.|TRBV6-5|13
CASRTTGDTEAFF
TGTGCCAGCAGGACAACGGGAGACACTGAAGCTTTCTTT
>.|TRBJ1-5|.|TRBV6-6|15
CASSRIGGAYQPQHF
TGTGCCAGCAGTCGAATAGGAGGGGCTTATCAGCCCCAGCATTTT
>.|TRBJ1-3|.|TRBV5-5|14
CASREQGVGNTIYF
TGTGCCAGCAGAGAACAGGGTGTAGGGAACACCATATATTTT
>.|TRBJ1-2|TRBD1|TRBV19|14
CASSIGQGRYGYTF
TGTGCCAGTAGTATTGGACAGGGTCGGTATGGCTACACCTTC
>.|TRBJ1-3|TRBD1|TRBV20-1|16
CSASKGQASPGNTIYF
TGCAGTGCTAGTAAGGGACAGGCGAGCCCTGGAAACACCATATATTTT
>.|TRBJ1-2|.|TRBV12-3/TRBV12-4|13
CASSPGQIYGYTF
TGTGCCAGCAGTCCAGGACAGATTTATGGCTACACCTTC
>.|TRBJ2-1|.|TRBV2|14
CAGKGGPTSNEQFF
TGTGCCGGAAAAGGCGGGCCTACCAGCAATGAGCAGTTCTTC
>.|TRBJ2-5|TRBD1|TRBV10-3|16
CAISVKQGAGLETQYF
TGTGCCATCAGTGTTAAGCAGGGGGCTGGATTAGAGACCCAGTACTTC
>.|TRBJ1-2|TRBD1|TRBV19|14
CASSRGQGNYGYTF
TGTGCCAGTAGCCGTGGACAGGGCAATTATGGCTACACCTTC
>.|TRBJ1-2|.|TRBV18|14
CASSPMTVGYGYTF
TGTGCCAGCTCACCGATGACAGTAGGCTATGGCTACACCTTC
>few|TRBJ2-5|TRBD2|TRBV12-3/TRBV12-4|13
CASRRGGRETQYF
TGTGCCAGCAGACGGGGGGGCCGAGAGACCCAGTACTTC
>.|TRBJ1-2|.|TRBV9|13
CASSRTVNYGYTF
TGTGCCAGCAGTCGGACAGTCAACTATGGCTACACCTTC
>.|TRBJ1-1|.|TRBV2|12
CASSPGTPSAFF
TGTGCCAGCAGCCCCGGGACACCGAGTGCTTTCTTT
>.|TRBJ2-3|TRBD2|TRBV30|13
CAWGAGGTDTQYF
TGTGCCTGGGGAGCGGGGGGCACAGATACGCAGTATTTT
>few|TRBJ2-5|TRBD2|TRBV7-2|15
CASSVSGGAGQTQYF
TGTGCCAGCAGCGTTAGCGGGGGGGCCGGGCAGACCCAGTACTTC
>.|TRBJ1-3|.|TRBV11-2|12
CASRGTGNTIYF
TGTGCCAGCAGGGGCACTGGAAACACCATATATTTT
>.|TRBJ1-3|.|TRBV5-1|15
CASSLGQVAGNTIYF
TGCGCCAGCAGCTTGGGGCAGGTTGCTGGAAACACCATATATTTT
>.|TRBJ2-3|TRBD2|TRBV6-6|15
CASSSRGGGTDTQYF
TGTGCCAGCAGCTCCCGGGGGGGCGGCACAGATACGCAGTATTTT
>.|TRBJ1-5|.|TRBV27|16
CASSLSSGMSNQPQHF
TGTGCCAGCAGTTTATCTTCGGGGATGAGCAATCAGCCCCAGCATTTT
>.|TRBJ2-3|TRBD2|TRBV13|14
CASSLHSGGNTQYF
TGTGCCAGCAGCTTACATAGCGGGGGTAATACGCAGTATTTT
>few|TRBJ2-1|.|TRBV4-1|17
CASSLTQGGLSYNEQFF
TGCGCCAGCAGCCTTACCCAGGGGGGACTCTCCTACAATGAGCAGTTCTTC
>.|TRBJ2-7|.|TRBV12-3/TRBV12-4|13
CASSRGPAYEQYF
TGTGCCAGCAGCAGAGGCCCTGCCTACGAGCAGTACTTC
>.|TRBJ1-5|.|TRBV10-2|17
CASSGSTWGGANQPQHF
TGCGCCAGCAGTGGTAGTACTTGGGGAGGAGCAAATCAGCCCCAGCATTTT
>.|TRBJ1-2|.|TRBV6-5|13
CASSYTLNYGYTF
TGTGCCAGCAGTTACACTCTTAACTATGGCTACACCTTC
>.|TRBJ2-3|.|TRBV4-2|14
CASSQAGGTDTQYF
TGTGCCAGCAGCCAAGCGGGGGGCACAGATACGCAGTATTTT
>few|TRBJ1-2|TRBD1|TRBV5-1|15
CASRPAGTGNYGYTF
TGCGCCAGCAGGCCTGCCGGGACAGGTAACTATGGCTACACCTTC
>.|TRBJ1-1|.|TRBV10-2|14
CASSGGGPNTEAFF
TGCGCCAGCAGCGGGGGGGGCCCGAACACTGAAGCTTTCTTT
>.|TRBJ2-7|.|TRBV11-2|14
CASSFTDSYYEQYF
TGTGCCAGCAGCTTTACAGACAGCTACTACGAGCAGTACTTC
>.|TRBJ2-7|TRBD1|TRBV7-3|15
CASSLSTTGSYEQYF
TGTGCCAGCAGCTTATCCACGACAGGGTCCTACGAGCAGTACTTC
>.|TRBJ2-3|.|TRBV27|15
CASSGNMNPTDTQYF
TGTGCCAGCAGCGGGAACATGAATCCCACAGATACGCAGTATTTT
>.|TRBJ1-4|.|TRBV3-1/TRBV3-2|18
CASSQEYLRDTTNEKLFF
TGTGCCAGCAGCCAAGAATATCTCAGGGACACAACTAATGAAAAACTGTTTTTT
>.|TRBJ1-2|.|TRBV5-6|14
CASSLRGLEYGYTF
TGTGCCAGCAGCTTAAGGGGATTGGAATATGGCTACACCTTC
>.|TRBJ1-3|TRBD1|TRBV10-1|16
CASSPGGPASGNTIYF
TGCGCCAGCAGCCCAGGGGGACCCGCCTCTGGAAACACCATATATTTT
>.|TRBJ1-5|.|TRBV4-1|16
CASSQEHDGARQPQHF
TGCGCCAGCAGCCAAGAACATGACGGAGCAAGACAGCCCCAGCATTTT
>.|TRBJ1-5|.|TRBV6-1|20
CASSARRGTGRSYSNQPQHF
TGTGCCAGCAGTGCTCGCCGAGGGACCGGGAGATCGTATAGCAATCAGCCCCAGCATTTT
>.|TRBJ2-7|TRBD1|TRBV13|14
CASSSGQGTYEQYF
TGTGCCAGCAGCTCGGGACAGGGGACCTACGAGCAGTACTTC
>.|TRBJ2-2|.|TRBV5-1|14
CASSLRGNTGELFF
TGCGCCAGCAGCTTGCGGGGAAACACCGGGGAGCTGTTTTTT
>.|TRBJ2-1|TRBD1|TRBV3-1/TRBV3-2|17
CASSQSGTASSYNEQFF
TGTGCCAGCAGCCAATCCGGGACAGCGAGCTCCTACAATGAGCAGTTCTTC
>.|TRBJ2-4|.|TRBV5-1|14
CASRGDTTENIQYF
TGCGCCAGCAGAGGGGATACAACGGAAAACATTCAGTACTTC
>.|TRBJ2-5|.|TRBV5-6|14
CASSSLELQETQYF
TGTGCCAGCAGCTCTCTAGAGCTCCAAGAGACCCAGTACTTC
>.|TRBJ2-2|.|TRBV13|15
CASSLEGRNTGELFF
TGTGCCAGCAGCTTAGAGGGGCGAAACACCGGGGAGCTGTTTTTT
>.|TRBJ2-7|.|TRBV12-2|14
CASRLAGALYEQYF
TGTGCAAGTCGCTTAGCGGGGGCCCTCTACGAGCAGTACTTC
>.|TRBJ1-2|TRBD1|TRBV5-6|16
CASSPDRGRTNYGYTF
TGTGCCAGCAGCCCGGACAGGGGTCGGACTAACTATGGCTACACCTTC
>.|TRBJ1-2|.|TRBV12-3/TRBV12-4|11
CASSSLDGYTF
TGTGCCAGCAGCTCTCTCGATGGCTACACCTTC